The 15 T cell receptor beta chains listed next were all sequenced from one sample in a study of cytomegalovirus exposure and HLA in healthy donors. Primers included in the PCR were 60 Vbeta and 13 Jbeta primers. Data came from immunoSEQ multiplex PCR; TCRdb stores just in-frame clones and leaves some out. The top ten hold 0.85% of the sample, which has approximately 150,000 clones, roughly 85% seen once. Input material: PBMCs. Receptors were obtained from a woman aged 30 to 39 in good health and CMV-seronegative.

The gene calls are TRBV30 and TRBJ2-5; TRBD1 aligns across 9 bases. The better agreement between TRBJ2-7 and the DNA end casts doubt on the J call. The CDR3 sequence is 14 residues long. Per germline, CDR1 GTSNPN and CDR2 SVGIG (reference sequence). The CDR3 DNA reads TGTGCCTGGAGTCCGGGACAGGGCTCCTACGAGCAGTACTTC. It is translated as CAWSPGQGSYEQYF.

The rearrangement links TRBV10-1 to TRBJ2-1, with 9 bases that match TRBD2. CDR3 length: 14 residues. Germline trimming cut 6 bases from V and 9 bases from J; bases unmatched to any gene: 9. CDR1 is WNHNN, CDR2 SYGVQD, per germline (reference sequence). CDR3 nucleotides: TGCGCCAGCAGCCGTCCCGGGACTAGCACTGAGCAGTTCTTC. This codes for CASSRPGTSTEQFF.

The chain links TRBV7-9 to TRBJ2-7; weak D call: TRBD1 (5 bases). The CDR3 is made up of 13 amino acids. Germline CDR1 SEHNR, CDR2 FQNEAQ (reference sequence). Trimming took off 3 bases at V and 1 base at J, with 7 bases between the two ends. DNA for the CDR3: TGTGCCAGCAGCTTGGGGCTATCCTACGAGCAGTACTTC. Its translation is CASSLGLSYEQYF.

V gene TRBV19 combines with J gene TRBJ1-5, with a weak D call TRBD1 (5 bases). From germline, CDR1 is LNHDA and CDR2 SQIVND (reference sequence). Trimming stripped 1 base from V and 6 bases from J, with 16 bases between. This CDR3 spans 16 amino acids. The CDR3 reads CASSIAHWGVRQPQHF. CDR3 in DNA: TGTGCCAGTAGTATAGCTCATTGGGGGGTCCGTCAGCCCCAGCATTTT.

The gene calls are TRBV9 and TRBJ1-2, with unresolved D. Germline lookup yields CDR1 SGDLS and CDR2 YYNGEE. The CDR3 sequence is 17 residues long. V was trimmed by 4 bases and J by 0 bases, leaving 19 bases between them. The CDR3 DNA is TGTGCCAGCAGCCCGCTAGGACCCCAACTAGCTAACTATGGCTACACCTTC. It translates to CASSPLGPQLANYGYTF.

This clone was observed once. A read error may account for a junction end that differs from germline. The rearrangement uses TRBV2 and TRBJ1-1; 11 nucleotides align to TRBD1. Germline assignment: CDR1 SNHLY and CDR2 FYNNEI. CDR3 size: 14 residues. CDR3 nucleotides: TGTGCCAGCATAGGGACAGGGGGTGGTACTGAAACTTTCTTT. Amino acid sequence: CASIGTGGGTETFF.

The V and J genes are TRBV30 and TRBJ2-6, with a weak D call TRBD1 (5 bases). With 1 base removed from V and 1 base from J, the gap between germline ends came to 8 bases. The V gene's germline CDR1 is GTSNPN and CDR2 SVGIG (reference sequence). The CDR3 consists of 15 residues. CDR3 amino acids: CAWSDKGSGANVLTF. The CDR3, as DNA: TGTGCCTGGAGTGATAAGGGGTCTGGGGCCAACGTCCTGACTTTC.

The chain links TRBV18 to TRBJ1-1; tentatively, D is TRBD1 (6 bases). Germline CDR1 reads KGHSH; CDR2 reads LQKENI. The CDR3 extends over 13 amino acids. V dropped 5 bases and J dropped 4 bases, with 11 bases sitting between them. The chain's CDR3 is CASSAGTSTEAFF. CDR3 bases: TGTGCCAGCTCAGCCGGGACAAGCACTGAAGCTTTCTTT.

This clone appeared a few times. The chain employs TRBV6-5 and TRBJ1-1; D not certain. Trimming shortened V by 5 bases and J by 1 base, and 11 bases separated the two germline ends. Germline CDR1 reads MNHEY; CDR2 reads SVGAGI. The CDR3 consists of 14 residues. The CDR3 region is CASSPAGRNTEAFF. Here the CDR3 DNA reads TGTGCCAGCAGTCCCGCGGGGAGGAACACTGAAGCTTTCTTT.

As for this clone: Other DNA sequences in the same sample also yield this CDR3. This chain joins TRBV7-9 and TRBJ2-7; D is perhaps TRBD1 (6 bases). V shed 5 bases and J shed 4 bases, with 9 bases lying between them. CDR1 and CDR2 from the germline V gene are SEHNR and FQNEAQ (reference sequence). The CDR3 is 12 amino acids. For the CDR3, the DNA is TGTGCCAGCAGCCATACAGGGTACGAGCAGTACTTC. Its translation: CASSHTGYEQYF.

The rearrangement joins TRBV7-9 to TRBJ2-7; 8 bases align to TRBD1. The V gene end was trimmed by 5 bases and the J gene end by 5 bases; junction bases not matched to a gene: 5. This CDR3 is 13 amino acids long. Germline CDR1 is SEHNR and CDR2 is FQNEAQ (reference sequence). CDR3 bases: TGTGCCAGCAGCCGGACAGGGCTGAACGAGCAGTACTTC. Its protein product is CASSRTGLNEQYF.

J is TRBJ1-6 and V is TRBV7-8, with TRBD1 as a possible D gene (5 bases). The CDR3 is made up of 16 amino acids. Germline CDR1 is SGHVS and CDR2 is FQNEAQ. Trimming stripped 5 bases from V and 7 bases from J, with 18 bases between. The DNA for the CDR3 is TGTGCCAGCAGCCCGGGGGGTGGCAGCAAGAATTCACCCCTCCACTTT. Its protein is CASSPGGGSKNSPLHF.

This clone came up once. The chain joins TRBV7-3 to TRBJ2-5; 12 positions match TRBD2. CDR1 is SGHTA, CDR2 FQGTGA, per germline. This CDR3 comprises 14 residues. The trim removed 5 bases at V and 4 bases at J, leaving 2 bases unmatched. The CDR3 DNA reads TGTGCCAGCAGCGCTAGCGGGAGGGGAGAGACCCAGTACTTC. This encodes CASSASGRGETQYF.

V and J are TRBV6-1 and TRBJ1-2, with TRBD1 identical over 7 bases. Germline assignment: CDR1 MNHNS and CDR2 SASEGT. The length of the CDR3 is 14 residues. After removal of 8 bases from V and 4 bases from J, the junction contained 10 bases not matched to a gene. CDR3 amino acids: CASPEGAERYGYTF. For the CDR3, the DNA is TGTGCCAGCCCCGAGGGGGCAGAACGCTATGGCTACACCTTC.

The V call is TRBV7-8, the J call TRBJ2-6; 10 bases match TRBD1. This CDR3 has 18 residues. CDR1 is SGHVS, CDR2 FQNEAQ, per germline. J was trimmed by 2 bases and V by 1 base; bases with no gene match: 5. This chain's CDR3 is CASSLETGGGPGANVLTF. Here the CDR3 DNA reads TGTGCCAGCAGCTTAGAGACAGGGGGCGGCCCTGGGGCCAACGTCCTGACTTTC.